This T cell receptor (beta chain) comes out of a study of control samples from healthy donors and cancer patients. Libraries were prepared by immunoSEQ multiplex PCR; TCRdb keeps only in-frame clonotypes and omits some of them. The table shows tens of thousands of clones, with nearly 90% occurring only once. The CDR3 length is 15 residues. After removal of 4 bases from V and 4 bases from J, the junction contained 2 bases not matched to a gene. The V gene's germline CDR1 is SEHNR and CDR2 FQNEAQ (reference sequence). The chain joins TRBV7-9 to TRBJ1-4; 11 bases fit TRBD1. Input material: PBMCs. The origin of this receptor is a man aged 55 to 70 with colorectal cancer. The CDR3 here is CASSWGTGGNEKLFF. DNA for the CDR3: TGTGCCAGCAGCTGGGGGACAGGGGGTAATGAAAAACTGTTTTTT.